This TCR beta chain was observed in a study of human T cells and chemical hapten exposure. This clonotype has a handful of counts. Time point noted: patch test 1, 2 weeks after DPC sensitization. Treatment in this sample: therapeutic diphenylcyclopropenone sensitization with weekly scalp DPC. A single record per CDR3 protein comes from TCRdb applying MiXCR to the RACE reads. The table records roughly 200,000 distinct CDR3 sequences, around 20% of them present only once. The source was whole blood, collected in connection with sensitization to the hapten diphenylcyclopropenone (DPC). The receptor's source is a woman between 45 and 60 years old with alopecia areata. Some clones in this sample may be carry-over from other donors' samples.

CDR3 residues: CASSFQPGLVTGLNTGELFF. CDR3 coding DNA: TGTGCCAGCAGCTTTCAGCCGGGACTAGTAACGGGATTGAACACCGGGGAGCTGTTTTTT. This chain joins TRBV7-6 and TRBJ2-2; TRBD2 agrees at 8 bases. The CDR3 extends over 20 amino acids. Unmatched junction bases numbered 16, after V lost 3 bases and J lost 1 base. Germline CDR1 SGHVS, CDR2 FNYEAQ.